The clone carrying this T cell receptor beta chain has just a few counts. Its antigen is still unknown. This sample is drawn from a study of T cells in Graves' hyperthyroidism and ophthalmopathy. Findings of the study overall: Model output signaled ophthalmopathy a median around 6.9 months ahead of onset.

Germline CDR1 and CDR2: LGHDT and YNNKEL (reference sequence). V lost 3 bases, J lost 6 bases, and 9 bases stayed unmatched. This CDR3 has 16 residues. TCR beta CDR3 regions were amplified from RNA transcripts. The HTBI primer set drove a first-round RT-PCR of the TCR CDR3. TCRdb fed the multiplex PCR reads into MiXCR, producing one record per CDR3 protein. The sample holds roughly 500,000 distinct CDR3 sequences; roughly 22% are singletons and the top ten take 49%. This receptor was taken from a woman in her 70s with Graves' ophthalmopathy. J is TRBJ1-5 and V is TRBV3-1, with 9 bases that match TRBD1. Material for sequencing was blood. This chain's CDR3 is CASSQGGGTGSQPQHF. CDR3 nucleotide sequence: TGTGCCAGCAGCCAGGGGGGGGGGACAGGGAGTCAGCCCCAGCATTTT.